This T cell receptor beta chain emerged from a study of monozygotic twins with inflammatory bowel disease. CDR1 is LNHDA and CDR2 is SQIVND in the germline V gene (reference sequence). This CDR3 has 15 residues. Details on this clonotype: Its antigen is not identified.

Whole-study results and caveats: The sharing of clonotypes with others was lower in IBD patients than in healthy twins, especially with disease activity. Twin pairs that were concordant did not differ from discordant pairs in repertoire similarity, possibly from limited power.

Researchers used template switching to add UMIs featuring a 6-nucleotide sample barcode. TCRdb re-called the 5' RACE reads, yielding one record per CDR3 amino acid sequence without DNA. The sample totals around 400,000 distinct CDR3 sequences. Sequences were obtained from blood. The chain combines TRBV19 with TRBJ1-5; TCRdb designates TRBD1, a call that cannot be tested without DNA. The source is a human donor with ulcerative colitis or Crohn's disease, or a healthy co-twin of an affected twin (not recorded which). The CDR3 is CASSSRLNSNQPQHF. The full variable domain, its missing parts supplied by reference TRBV19 and TRBJ1-5, is DGGITQSPKYLFRKEGQNVTLSCEQNLNHDAMYWYRQDPGQGLRLIYYSQIVNDFQKGDIAEGYSVSREKKESFPLTVTSAQKNPTAFYLCASSSRLNSNQPQHFGDGTRLSIL.